The sequence of this T cell receptor (beta chain) was determined in a study of blood T cell repertoires in COVID-19. Study overall: Both acute and convalescent COVID-19 samples were obtained from the United States, Italy and Spain.

Only in-frame clones appear in the TCRdb table, and some are missing; sequencing was by immunoSEQ multiplex PCR. The sample lists about 170,000 clones, approximately 86% occurring once. Germline V CDR1 and CDR2: WSHSY, SAAADI. V dropped 6 bases and J dropped 3 bases, with 19 bases sitting between them. The CDR3 length is 16 residues. The sequencing input was peripheral blood. The chain uses TRBV10-2 and TRBJ2-3; a possible D gene is TRBD1 (5 bases). The sequence derives from an elderly woman in a cohort sampled during active or convalescent COVID-19. CDR3 nucleotides: TGCGCCAGCAGCGAAGGGGCCGTAGGGGCGACAGATACGCAGTATTTT. This translates into CASSEGAVGATDTQYF.